This T cell receptor (beta chain) emerged from a study of T cells in localized non-small cell lung cancer. Sequencing used immunoSEQ multiplex PCR; TCRdb keeps in-frame clones, though not all of them. The table lists 130,000 or so clones, 80% to 90% of them singletons. The sample consisted of peripheral blood, taken before any cancer treatment. This clonotype was sampled from a female donor older than 55 with stage I lung adenocarcinoma.

The DNA for the CDR3 is TGTGCCAGCTGCCCCCCCGGGACACCGCGGGGTCAGCCCCAGCATTTT. This gives the protein CASCPPGTPRGQPQHF. V is TRBV6-4 and J is TRBJ1-5; tentative D call: TRBD1 (6 bases). Trimming took off 8 bases at V and 6 bases at J, with 23 bases between the two ends. Germline assignment: CDR1 MRHNA and CDR2 SNTAGT. The CDR3 loop spans 16 amino acids.